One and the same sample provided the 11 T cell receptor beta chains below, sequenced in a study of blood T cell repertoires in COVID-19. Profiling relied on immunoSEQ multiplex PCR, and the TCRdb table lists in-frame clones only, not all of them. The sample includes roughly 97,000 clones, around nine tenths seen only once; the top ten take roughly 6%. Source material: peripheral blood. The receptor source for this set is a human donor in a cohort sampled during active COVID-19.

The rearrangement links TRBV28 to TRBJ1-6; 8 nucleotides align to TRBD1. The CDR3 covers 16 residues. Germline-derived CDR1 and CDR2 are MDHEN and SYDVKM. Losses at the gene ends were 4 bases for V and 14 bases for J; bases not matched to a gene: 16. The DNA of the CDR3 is TGTGCCAGCAGTTCCACCCCGCGGACAGGGTATAGGGCCCTCCACTTT. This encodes CASSSTPRTGYRALHF.

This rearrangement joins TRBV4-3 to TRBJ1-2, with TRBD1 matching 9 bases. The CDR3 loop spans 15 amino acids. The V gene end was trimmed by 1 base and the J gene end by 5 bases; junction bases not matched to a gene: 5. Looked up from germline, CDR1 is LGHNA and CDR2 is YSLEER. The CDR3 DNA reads TGCGCCAGCAGCCAAGTGGGGACAGGGCTATATGGCTACACCTTC. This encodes CASSQVGTGLYGYTF.

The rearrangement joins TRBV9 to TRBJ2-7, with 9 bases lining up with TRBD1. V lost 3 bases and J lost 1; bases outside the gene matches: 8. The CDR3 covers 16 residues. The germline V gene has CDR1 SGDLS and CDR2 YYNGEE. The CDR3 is CASSGSDRGLSYEQYF. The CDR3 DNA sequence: TGTGCCAGCAGCGGCTCGGACAGGGGCCTATCCTACGAGCAGTACTTC. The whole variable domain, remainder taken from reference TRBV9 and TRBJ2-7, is DSGVTQTPKHLITATGQRVTLRCSPRSGDLSVYWYQQSLDQGLQFLIQYYNGEERAKGNILERFSAQQFPDLHSELNLSSLELGDSALYFCASSGSDRGLSYEQYFGPGTRLTVT.

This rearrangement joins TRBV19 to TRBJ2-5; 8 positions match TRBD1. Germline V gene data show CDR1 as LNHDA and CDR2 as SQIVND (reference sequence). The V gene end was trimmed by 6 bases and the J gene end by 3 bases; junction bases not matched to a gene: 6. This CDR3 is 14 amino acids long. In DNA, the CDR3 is TGTGCCAGTAGCCAAACAGGGGGAAAAGAGACCCAGTACTTC. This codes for CASSQTGGKETQYF.

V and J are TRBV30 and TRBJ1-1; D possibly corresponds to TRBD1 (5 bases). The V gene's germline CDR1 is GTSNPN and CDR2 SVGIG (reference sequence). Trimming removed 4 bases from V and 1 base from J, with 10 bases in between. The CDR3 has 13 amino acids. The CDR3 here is CAWKSQGNTEAFF. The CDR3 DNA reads TGTGCCTGGAAAAGTCAGGGGAACACTGAAGCTTTCTTT.

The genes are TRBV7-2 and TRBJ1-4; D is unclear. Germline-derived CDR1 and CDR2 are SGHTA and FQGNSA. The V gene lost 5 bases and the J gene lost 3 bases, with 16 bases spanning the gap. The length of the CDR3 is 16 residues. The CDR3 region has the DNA TGTGCCAGCAGCCCCCTGGTTGGTGGCCCTAATGAAAAACTGTTTTTT. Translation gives CASSPLVGGPNEKLFF.

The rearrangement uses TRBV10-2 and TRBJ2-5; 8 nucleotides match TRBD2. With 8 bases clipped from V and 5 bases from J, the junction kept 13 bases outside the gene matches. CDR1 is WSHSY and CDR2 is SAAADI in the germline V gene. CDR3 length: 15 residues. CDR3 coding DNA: TGCGCCAGCCGTTTAGCGGGGCCGGGCGTCGAGACCCAGTACTTC. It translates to CASRLAGPGVETQYF.

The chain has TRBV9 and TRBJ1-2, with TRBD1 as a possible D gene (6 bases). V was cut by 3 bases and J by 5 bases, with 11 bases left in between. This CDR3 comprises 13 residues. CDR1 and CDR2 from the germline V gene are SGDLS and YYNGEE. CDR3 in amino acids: CASSGRDIYGYTF. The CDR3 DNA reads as TGTGCCAGCAGCGGACGGGACATTTATGGCTACACCTTC.

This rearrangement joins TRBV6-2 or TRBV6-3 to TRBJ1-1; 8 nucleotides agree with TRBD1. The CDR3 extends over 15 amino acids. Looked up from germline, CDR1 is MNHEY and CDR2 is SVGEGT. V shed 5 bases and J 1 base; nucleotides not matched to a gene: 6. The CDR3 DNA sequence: TGTGCCAGCAGTACCCTCGGGACAGGGAACACTGAAGCTTTCTTT. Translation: CASSTLGTGNTEAFF.

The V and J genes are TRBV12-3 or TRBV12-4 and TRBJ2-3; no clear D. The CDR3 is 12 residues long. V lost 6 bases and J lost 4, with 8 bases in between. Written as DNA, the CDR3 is TGTGCCAGCAGCCGTCGCGCAGATACGCAGTATTTT. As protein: CASSRRADTQYF.

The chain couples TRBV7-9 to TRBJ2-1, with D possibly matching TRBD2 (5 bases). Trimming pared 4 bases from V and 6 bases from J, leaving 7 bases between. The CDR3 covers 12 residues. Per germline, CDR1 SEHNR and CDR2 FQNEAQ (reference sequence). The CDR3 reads CASSSGLNEQFF. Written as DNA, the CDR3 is TGTGCCAGCAGCTCCGGACTCAATGAGCAGTTCTTC.